One sample yielded the 18 T cell receptor beta chains listed below, sequenced in a study of T cells after posttransplantation cyclophosphamide. Sequencing was performed with immunoSEQ multiplex PCR; in TCRdb, only in-frame clones are kept and a portion is missing. Found here are around 40,000 clones, about 90% of them singletons; the top ten hold 2.5%. Busulfan-fludarabine conditioning, marrow transplant, and cyclophosphamide on days +3 and +4 were administered. The specimen comprised PBMCs, sampled around 58 days after allogeneic stem cell transplant with posttransplant cyclophosphamide. These receptors all stem from a male patient aged 55-69 years who received an allogeneic stem cell transplant from a related donor and was CMV-positive. A share of the T cells may be of graft donor origin.

This chain links TRBV7-8 with TRBJ2-5; maybe TRBD2 (5 bases). V was cut by 2 bases and J by 5 bases, with 9 bases left in between. The length of the CDR3 is 13 residues. CDR1 SGHVS and CDR2 FQNEAQ come from the germline V gene. This CDR3 is CASSLSRGETQYF. CDR3 DNA sequence: TGTGCCAGCAGCTTAAGTCGCGGGGAGACCCAGTACTTC.

The rearrangement links TRBV7-9 to TRBJ2-7; D is ambiguous. The CDR3 consists of 13 residues. Trimming shortened V by 1 base and J by 3 bases, and 7 bases separated the two germline ends. From germline, CDR1 is SEHNR and CDR2 FQNEAQ (reference sequence). The CDR3, as DNA: TGTGCCAGCAGCTTAGACCTGAGCTACGAGCAGTACTTC. It translates to CASSLDLSYEQYF.

This clone was seen a few times. The chain links TRBV4-1 to TRBJ2-1; a possible D gene is TRBD1 (6 bases). The CDR3 covers 15 residues. V lost 3 bases to trimming and J lost 12 bases, with 21 bases between them. Per germline, CDR1 MGHRA and CDR2 YSYEKL. The CDR3 sequence: CASSHMGAQVIGQFF. Here the CDR3 DNA reads TGCGCCAGCAGCCACATGGGGGCCCAAGTAATAGGGCAGTTCTTC.

The chain recombines TRBV5-1 with TRBJ1-3, with 7 positions matching TRBD1. This CDR3 comprises 14 residues. V shed 3 bases and J 2 bases; nucleotides not matched to a gene: 2. The germline V gene encodes CDR1 SGHRS and CDR2 YFSETQ. The CDR3 loop is CASSSGQAGNTIYF. The CDR3 nucleotides read TGCGCCAGCAGCTCAGGACAGGCTGGAAACACCATATATTTT.

This chain uses TRBV30 with TRBJ2-2, with 9 bases matching TRBD2. There are 16 residues in the CDR3. The V and J ends lost 1 base and 9 bases, in that order; junction bases with no gene match: 12. Germline assignment: CDR1 GTSNPN and CDR2 SVGIG (reference sequence). Written as DNA, the CDR3 is TGTGCCTGGAGTGCAGCTGGGTTAGCGGGGGCGCGGGAGCTGTTTTTT. Translated: CAWSAAGLAGARELFF. The variable domain in full, completed from reference TRBV30 and TRBJ2-2, reads SQTIHQWPATLVQPVGSPLSLECTVEGTSNPNLYWYRQAAGRGLQLLFYSVGIGQISSEVPQNLSASRPQDRQFILSSKKLLLSDSGFYLCAWSAAGLAGARELFFGEGSRLTVL.

This clone was counted only a few times. This chain uses TRBV5-5 with TRBJ2-7; 8 bases fit TRBD1. CDR1 and CDR2 (germline): SGHKS, YYEKEE (reference sequence). Unmatched junction bases numbered 3, after V lost 4 bases and J lost 0 bases. This CDR3 region has 14 residues. CDR3 protein: CASSDRGISYEQYF. In DNA, the CDR3 is TGTGCCAGCAGCGACAGGGGAATCTCCTACGAGCAGTACTTC.

The chain has TRBV18 and TRBJ1-2, with D unresolved. CDR3 length: 12 amino acids. The V gene lost 5 bases and the J gene lost 2 bases, with 6 bases spanning the gap. The V gene's germline CDR1 is KGHSH and CDR2 LQKENI. The CDR3 bases are TGTGCCAGCTCAGAAGAGAACTATGGCTACACCTTC. Translated: CASSEENYGYTF.

The chain combines TRBV5-6 with TRBJ1-1; no clear D gene. The germline CDR1 and CDR2 sequences are SGHDT and YYEEEE. The CDR3 contains 13 residues. V dropped 5 bases and J dropped 1 base, with 9 bases sitting between them. The CDR3 spells CASSWAGNTEAFF. The CDR3 DNA is TGTGCCAGCAGTTGGGCAGGGAACACTGAAGCTTTCTTT.

The chain uses TRBV19 and TRBJ1-5; D might be TRBD1 (5 bases). Trimming shortened V by 5 bases and J by 6 bases, and 11 bases separated the two germline ends. CDR3 length: 13 amino acids. Germline loops: CDR1 LNHDA, CDR2 SQIVND (reference sequence). CDR3 nucleotides: TGTGCCAGTAGTGCCGGGGACTTTCAGCCCCAGCATTTT. Amino acids: CASSAGDFQPQHF.

The gene calls are TRBV4-1 and TRBJ2-6, with 13 positions matching TRBD2. CDR3 length: 20 amino acids. J was trimmed by 0 bases and V by 5 bases; bases with no gene match: 10. CDR1 and CDR2 from the germline V gene are MGHRA and YSYEKL. CDR3 nucleotide sequence: TGCGCCAGCAGCTCCAGACTAGCGGGGGGTACATACTCTGGGGCCAACGTCCTGACTTTC. This sequence encodes CASSSRLAGGTYSGANVLTF.

This sequence joins TRBV6-5 and TRBJ1-1; no clear D gene. Trimming removed 8 bases at V and 1 base at J, with 11 bases between. This CDR3 spans 13 amino acids. Germline V lookup: CDR1 MNHEY, CDR2 SVGAGI. DNA of the CDR3: TGTGCCAGCCGACCAGCGGGGAACACTGAAGCTTTCTTT. Its protein is CASRPAGNTEAFF.

The V and J genes are TRBV18 and TRBJ1-1; D is ambiguous. The CDR3 loop spans 13 amino acids. V shed 4 bases and J shed 0 bases, with 6 bases lying between them. Germline CDR1 and CDR2: KGHSH and LQKENI. The CDR3 DNA is TGTGCCAGCTCACAGGCGGTGAACACTGAAGCTTTCTTT. Encoded protein: CASSQAVNTEAFF.

The rearrangement joins TRBV6-5 to TRBJ2-3; 8 bases are shared with TRBD2. Unmatched junction bases numbered 5, after V lost 6 bases and J lost 0 bases. CDR3 length: 15 residues. Germline V gives CDR1 MNHEY, CDR2 SVGAGI. The CDR3 DNA reads TGTGCCAGCAGCGATAGCGGGGCGAGCACAGATACGCAGTATTTT. It specifies CASSDSGASTDTQYF.

The chain employs TRBV9 and TRBJ1-2; D not certain. Germline CDR1 is SGDLS and CDR2 is YYNGEE. V was trimmed by 4 bases and J by 8 bases, leaving 9 bases between them. The CDR3 sequence is 11 residues long. This CDR3 is CASSPSRGYTF. The CDR3 DNA reads as TGTGCCAGCAGCCCCTCGAGAGGCTACACCTTC. Drawing the rest from reference TRBV9 and TRBJ1-2, the complete variable domain is DSGVTQTPKHLITATGQRVTLRCSPRSGDLSVYWYQQSLDQGLQFLIQYYNGEERAKGNILERFSAQQFPDLHSELNLSSLELGDSALYFCASSPSRGYTFGSGTRLTVV.

The rearrangement links TRBV6-5 to TRBJ2-7; 12 nucleotides align to TRBD2. The CDR3 has 16 residues. Germline assignment: CDR1 MNHEY and CDR2 SVGAGI. The J segment lost 0 bases and the V segment lost 4 bases, leaving 4 bases of the junction unmatched. The CDR3 region is CASSSTTSGGSYEQYV. The CDR3 coding sequence is TGTGCCAGCAGTTCTACGACTAGCGGGGGCTCCTACGAGCAGTACGTC.

This sequence joins TRBV29-1 and TRBJ1-2; D is unresolved. Trimming cost V 3 bases and J 6 bases, with 14 bases left between them. CDR1 is SQVTM, CDR2 ANQGSEA, per germline. The length of the CDR3 is 13 residues. The CDR3 here is CSVDARTGDGYTF. CDR3 coding DNA: TGCAGCGTTGATGCTAGGACCGGGGATGGCTACACCTTC.

V is TRBV23-1 and J is TRBJ1-4, with 10 positions matching TRBD1. TRBV23-1 is given ORF status, its function remaining uncertain. The V segment lost 5 bases and the J segment 6 bases; nucleotides outside the gene matches: 3. The CDR3 has 14 residues. The CDR3 DNA reads as TGCGCCAGCAGTAAAGGACAGGGGGATGAAAAACTGTTTTTT. This codes for CASSKGQGDEKLFF.

This clone came up once. This chain joins TRBV5-1 and TRBJ2-3; D uncertain. The germline V gene has CDR1 SGHRS and CDR2 YFSETQ. This CDR3 has 13 amino acids. The V gene lost 1 base and the J gene lost 0 bases, with 3 bases spanning the gap. The CDR3 loop reads CASSLRSTDTQYF. The CDR3 nucleotides read TGCGCCAGCAGCTTGCGGAGCACAGATACGCAGTATTTT.